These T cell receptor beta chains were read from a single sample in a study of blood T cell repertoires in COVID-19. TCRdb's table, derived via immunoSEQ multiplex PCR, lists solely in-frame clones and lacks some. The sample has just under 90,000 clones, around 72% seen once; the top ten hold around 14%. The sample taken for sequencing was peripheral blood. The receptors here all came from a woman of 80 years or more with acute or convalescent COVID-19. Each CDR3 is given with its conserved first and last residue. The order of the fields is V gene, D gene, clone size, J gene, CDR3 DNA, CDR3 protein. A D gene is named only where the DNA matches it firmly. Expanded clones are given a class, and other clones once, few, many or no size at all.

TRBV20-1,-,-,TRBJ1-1,TGCAGTGCTAGTGGACAGCGCATGGGCAACACTGAAGCTTTCTTT,CSASGQRMGNTEAFF
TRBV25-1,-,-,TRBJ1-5,TGTGCCAGCAGTGAGAACGGTAGCAATCAGCCCCAGCATTTT,CASSENGSNQPQHF
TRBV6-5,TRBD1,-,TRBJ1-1,TGTGCCAGCAGTTACGAGGGGGCGTGGACTGAAGCTTTCTTT,CASSYEGAWTEAFF
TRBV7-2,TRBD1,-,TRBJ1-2,TGTGCCAGCAGCACAGGGGGCGGGGGCTACACCTTC,CASSTGGGGYTF
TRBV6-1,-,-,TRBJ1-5,TGTGCCAGCAGTGACCAGGGCAGCACGGGCAATCAGCCCCAGCATTTT,CASSDQGSTGNQPQHF
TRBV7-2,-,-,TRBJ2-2,TGTGCCAGCCGCACCGGACAGACCAACACCGGGGAGCTGTTTTTT,CASRTGQTNTGELFF
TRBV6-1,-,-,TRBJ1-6,TGTGCCAGCAGTGAACGGCCCGGAGGGACCCTCCACTTT,CASSERPGGTLHF
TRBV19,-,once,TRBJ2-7,TGTGCCAGTAGTATAGGAGGCACCCGCTCCTACGAGCAGTACTTC,CASSIGGTRSYEQYF
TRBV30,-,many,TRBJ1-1,TGTGCCTGGAGTGTAATCGACAGGCGGGTCACTGAAGCTTTCTTT,CAWSVIDRRVTEAFF
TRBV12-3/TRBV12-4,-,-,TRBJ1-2,TGTGCCAGCAGCTCCCAGACAGCCTATGGCTACACCTTC,CASSSQTAYGYTF
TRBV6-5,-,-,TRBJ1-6,TGTGCCACCCTCCGGGGGGATAATTCACCCCTCCACTTT,CATLRGDNSPLHF
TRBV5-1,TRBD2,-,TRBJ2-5,TGCGCCAGCAGCTCAGGGACTAGCGGGGGCTTAGAGACCCAGTACTTC,CASSSGTSGGLETQYF
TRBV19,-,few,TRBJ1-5,TGTGCCAGTAGTATGGGCAGGTATCAGCCCCAGCATTTT,CASSMGRYQPQHF
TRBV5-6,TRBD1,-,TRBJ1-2,TGTGCCAGCAGCAGAATGACAGGGGGCAACCTATTCAACTATGGCTACACCTTC,CASSRMTGGNLFNYGYTF
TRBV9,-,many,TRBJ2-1,TGTGCCAGCAGCGTAGCCGACAATGAGCAGTTCTTC,CASSVADNEQFF
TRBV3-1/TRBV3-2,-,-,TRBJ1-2,TGTGCCAGCAGCCAAGATACTGACAGTTACTATGGCTACACCTTC,CASSQDTDSYYGYTF
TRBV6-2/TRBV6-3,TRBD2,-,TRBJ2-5,TGTGCCAGCAGTCACGGGACTAGCGGGGGGGCCGGGACCCAGTACTTC,CASSHGTSGGAGTQYF
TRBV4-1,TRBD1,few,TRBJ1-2,TGCGCCAGCAGCCCCCGGACAGGGACTACTAACTATGGCTACACCTTC,CASSPRTGTTNYGYTF
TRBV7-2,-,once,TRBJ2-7,TGTGCCAGCAGCCCCGGACAGCATTCCTACGAGCAGTACTTC,CASSPGQHSYEQYF
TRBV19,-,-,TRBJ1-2,TGTGCCAGTAGCCCAAACACTGGAGGTGGCTACACCTTC,CASSPNTGGGYTF
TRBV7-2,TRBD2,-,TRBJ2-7,TGTGCCAGCAGCTCTAGCGGGGGGGCATTCGAGCAGTACTTC,CASSSSGGAFEQYF
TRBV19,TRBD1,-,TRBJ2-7,TGTGCCAGTAGTATTGGCGGTGGACAGGGTAAGCAGTACTTC,CASSIGGGQGKQYF
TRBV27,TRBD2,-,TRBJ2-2,TGTGCCAGCAGTTTAAGGAAAAGCGGGGGGTTCACCGGGGAGCTGTTTTTT,CASSLRKSGGFTGELFF
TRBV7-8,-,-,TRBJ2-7,TGTGCCAGCAGCTTAGTTCCCGAGATCTACGAGCAGTACTTC,CASSLVPEIYEQYF
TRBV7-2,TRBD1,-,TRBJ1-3,TGTGCCAGCAGCTTAACGTCTGTACAGGGGTCCGGAAACACCATATATTTT,CASSLTSVQGSGNTIYF
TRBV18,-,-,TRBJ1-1,TGTGCCAGCTCCCCGCTGGACTGGGAGAACACTGAAGCTTTCTTT,CASSPLDWENTEAFF
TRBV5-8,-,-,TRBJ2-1,TGTGCCAGCAGCTTGGGGGGAGCGCCCTCCTACAATGAGCAGTTCTTC,CASSLGGAPSYNEQFF
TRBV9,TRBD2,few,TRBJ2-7,TGTGCCAGCAGCGTCTCTCCGAACCGGGGGGACGAGCAGTACTTC,CASSVSPNRGDEQYF
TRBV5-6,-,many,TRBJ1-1,TGTGCCAGCAGCTTGGGACAGGACACTGAAGCTTTCTTT,CASSLGQDTEAFF
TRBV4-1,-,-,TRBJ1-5,TGCGCCAGCAGCCAAATGACTGATAGCAATCAGCCCCAGCATTTT,CASSQMTDSNQPQHF
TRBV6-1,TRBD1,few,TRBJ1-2,TGTGCCAGCAGTGAAGCGCCGACAGGGGGCGAAGGCTACACCTTC,CASSEAPTGGEGYTF
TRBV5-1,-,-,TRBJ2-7,TGCGCCAGCAGCTCACGGGGGGGACAGACGTACTACGAGCAGTACTTC,CASSSRGGQTYYEQYF
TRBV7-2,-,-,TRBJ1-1,TGTGCCAGCAGCCCAGGTGGAGTGAGGGCTGAAGCTTTCTTT,CASSPGGVRAEAFF
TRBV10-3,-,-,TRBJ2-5,TGTGCCATCAGTGGGGAGCGGCCCCAGGCCCAGTACTTC,CAISGERPQAQYF
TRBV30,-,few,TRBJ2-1,TGTGCCTGGCAAACTAGAAACTACAATGAGCAGTTCTTC,CAWQTRNYNEQFF
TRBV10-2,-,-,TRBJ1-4,-,CASSLTFGEKLFF
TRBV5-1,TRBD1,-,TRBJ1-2,TGCGCCAGCAGCTTGGGGGACAGGGGGGCCGGCTACACCTTC,CASSLGDRGAGYTF
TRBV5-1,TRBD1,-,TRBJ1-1,TGCGCCAGCAGCTTGGCCGTAATTGGACAGGGATGGATCAACACTGAAGCTTTCTTT,CASSLAVIGQGWINTEAFF
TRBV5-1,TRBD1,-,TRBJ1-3,TGCGCCAGCAGCTTGGGACAGGGAGCTGGAAACACCATATATTTT,CASSLGQGAGNTIYF
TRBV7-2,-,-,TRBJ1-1,TGTGCCAGCAGACTGACACCGAACACTGAAGCTTTCTTT,CASRLTPNTEAFF
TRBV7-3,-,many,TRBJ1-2,TGTGCCAGCAGCTTAAACAGGGAAAATCGTGGCTACACCTTC,CASSLNRENRGYTF
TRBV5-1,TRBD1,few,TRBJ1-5,TGCGCCAGCAGCTTAGCCCCTTCGGGACAGGGAGATCAGCCCCAGCATTTT,CASSLAPSGQGDQPQHF
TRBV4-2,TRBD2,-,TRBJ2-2,TGTGCCAGCAGCAAAACGGCCTTAGCGGGGAACACCGGGGAGCTGTTTTTT,CASSKTALAGNTGELFF
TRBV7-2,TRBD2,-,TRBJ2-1,TGTGCCAGCAGCTTAATTGCGGGGGGGTACTACAATGAGCAGTTCTTC,CASSLIAGGYYNEQFF
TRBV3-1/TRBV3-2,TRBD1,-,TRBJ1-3,TGTGCCAGCAGCGTGGACAGGGGAAAAAACACCATATATTTT,CASSVDRGKNTIYF
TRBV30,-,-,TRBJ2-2,TGTGCCTGGAGTGTACTACAGGGCGGCGGGGAGCTGTTTTTT,CAWSVLQGGGELFF
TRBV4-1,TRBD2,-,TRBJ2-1,TGCGCCAGCAGCCACCAAATCGGGGGGTTAACCTACAATGAGCAGTTCTTC,CASSHQIGGLTYNEQFF
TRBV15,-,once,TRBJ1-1,TGTGCCACCAGCAGAGATCTTCAGGTTTTGGCGAGGAACACTGAAGCTTTCTTT,CATSRDLQVLARNTEAFF
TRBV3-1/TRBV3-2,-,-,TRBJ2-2,TGTGCCAGCAGCCGGGGGGTACAGCGAGCTAACACCGGGGAGCTGTTTTTT,CASSRGVQRANTGELFF
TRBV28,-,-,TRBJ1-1,TGTGCCAGCAGTTCCGCCCTTGGACTGGACACTGAAGCTTTCTTT,CASSSALGLDTEAFF
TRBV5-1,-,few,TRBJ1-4,TGCGCCAGCAGCTTGGTGAGGACAGACAATGAAAAACTGTTTTTT,CASSLVRTDNEKLFF
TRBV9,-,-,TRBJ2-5,TGTGCCAGCAGCGTGAGTGGGGCGCAGGAGACCCAGTACTTC,CASSVSGAQETQYF
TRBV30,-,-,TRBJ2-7,TGTGCCTGGAGTAGAGCGGGCTACGAGCAGTACTTC,CAWSRAGYEQYF